This T cell receptor beta chain came from a study of memory CD4+ T cells and cytomegalovirus serostatus. This CDR3 contains 16 residues. V lost 5 bases, J lost 3 bases, and 7 bases stayed unmatched. The germline CDR1 and CDR2 sequences are MNHNY and SVGAGI (reference sequence). Profiling relied on immunoSEQ multiplex PCR, and the TCRdb table lists in-frame clones only, not all of them. Altogether just under 95,000 clones are present, over 70% being singletons, with the ten largest covering around 3.6%. The sort gate was single viable CD3+CD4+CD8-CD45RO+ cells for memory CD4+ T cells. The source of this sequence is an adult in good health and CMV-seropositive. The sequenced sample was memory CD4+ T cells from blood. The J gene is TRBJ1-4, the V gene TRBV6-6, with 9 bases matching TRBD1. The CDR3 reads CASSTGTGRANEKLFF. In nucleotides, the CDR3 is TGTGCCAGCAGTACCGGGACAGGGAGAGCTAATGAAAAACTGTTTTTT.